This T cell receptor (beta chain) was sequenced in a study of blood T cell repertoires in COVID-19. Study background: Specimens from acute and convalescent COVID-19 originated in the United States, Italy and Spain.

Trimming pared 2 bases from V and 1 base from J, leaving 8 bases between. This CDR3 region has 14 residues. CDR1 SEHNR and CDR2 FQNEAQ come from the germline V gene (reference sequence). The data were produced by immunoSEQ multiplex PCR, yet TCRdb's version contains in-frame clones alone and is incomplete. The sample lists 62,000 or so clones, roughly nine tenths occurring once. Sequenced input: peripheral blood. The rearrangement joins TRBV7-9 to TRBJ2-5, with D possibly being TRBD2 (5 bases). The TCR originated in a man aged 45 to 65 with active COVID-19. The chain's CDR3 is CASSLSGSQETQYF. The CDR3 coding sequence is TGTGCCAGCAGCTTAAGCGGCAGCCAAGAGACCCAGTACTTC.